The 26 T cell receptor beta chains in this list originate from one sample, sequenced in a study of low-dose radiotherapy and immunotherapy resistance in tumors. The time point: before trial treatment. TRAV- and TRBV-specific primers, spanning alpha and beta chains, primed first-strand cDNA. For amplifying TCRs, the PCR ran for approximately 18 cycles with Phusion, which was used together with a constant-region primer and the adapter on the V primers. Each CDR3 protein is one row after TCRdb ran MiXCR on the reads. The table shows tens of thousands of distinct CDR3 sequences, with 9% to 9.5% occurring only once. The source was PBMCs, collected before treatment. Every receptor here comes from a male donor with prostate cancer.

This clonotype occurred many times. The V and J genes are TRBV28 and TRBJ1-5; D perhaps matches TRBD1 (5 bases). This CDR3 has 13 amino acids. The ends were cut back, 6 bases at V and 4 bases at J, with 10 bases in the middle. Germline V gene data show CDR1 as MDHEN and CDR2 as SYDVKM. The CDR3: CASRGPLNQPQHF. CDR3 sequence (DNA): TGTGCCAGCAGGGGGCCATTAAATCAGCCCCAGCATTTT. The complete variable domain, with remaining parts taken from reference TRBV28 and TRBJ1-5, reads DVKVTQSSRYLVKRTGEKVFLECVQDMDHENMFWYRQDPGLGLRLIYFSYDVKMKEKGDIPEGYSVSREKKERFSLILESASTNQTSMYLCASRGPLNQPQHFGDGTRLSIL.

This clonotype has ten or more counts. This CDR3 is CASSLNRGETQYF. Here the CDR3 DNA reads TGCGCCAGCAGCCTTAACAGGGGAGAGACCCAGTACTTC. V usage is TRBV4-3 and J usage is TRBJ2-5, with TRBD1 identical over 7 bases. Germline V CDR1 and CDR2: LGHNA, YSLEER. This CDR3 is 13 amino acids long. V dropped 4 bases and J dropped 4; count of bases not matched to a gene: 3.

This clonotype was observed at least ten times. The genes are TRBV5-1 and TRBJ2-1; D gene uncertain. The CDR3 loop spans 13 amino acids. Germline V gene sequence: CDR1 SGHRS, CDR2 YFSETQ. CDR3 DNA: TGCCCAGAGAGCGCCAGCGACCACAATGAGCAGTTCTTC. It encodes CPESASDHNEQFF.

In its sample, this clonotype was seen many times. The chain employs TRBV4-3 and TRBJ2-5, with D perhaps matching TRBD1 or TRBD2 (5 bases each). The CDR3 runs 13 residues. CDR1 is LGHNA and CDR2 is YSLEER in the germline V gene. The germline V and J ends were trimmed by 8 bases and 5 bases, with 15 bases remaining between them. CDR3 amino acids: CASRAAGTETQYF. The CDR3 nucleotides are TGCGCCAGCCGGGCCGCCGGGACGGAGACCCAGTACTTC.

Points on this clonotype: This may be a read error, as it is one base from a much larger clone. The chain carries TRBV7-2 and TRBJ2-2; 7 bases are a match to TRBD2. This CDR3 has 16 residues. Germline V gives CDR1 SGHTA, CDR2 FQGNSA. In DNA form, the CDR3 reads TGTGCCAGCAGCTTAGAGAGTCTAGCGGATGCCGGGGAGCTGTCTTTT. Translated: CASSLESLADAGELSF.

This clonotype occurred many times. The V and J genes are TRBV2 and TRBJ2-5, with 15 bases fitting TRBD2. V lost 6 bases to trimming and J lost 3 bases; unmatched junction nucleotides: 8. CDR1 and CDR2 (germline): SNHLY, FYNNEI. This CDR3 has 17 residues. DNA of the CDR3: TGTGCCAGCAGCGCCGGGACTAGCGGGAGGTTGGAAGAGACCCAGTACTTC. This gives the protein CASSAGTSGRLEETQYF.

This clonotype was counted a few times. This rearrangement joins TRBV25-1 to TRBJ2-4, with TRBD2 identical over 7 bases. Germline CDR1 MGHDK, CDR2 SYGVNS. The CDR3 has 18 amino acids. The trim removed 1 base at V and 0 bases at J, leaving 9 bases unmatched. The CDR3 nucleotides read TGTGCCAGCAGTGAATCAGCGGGGAACATCCTAGCCAAAAACATTCAGTACTTC. Translated: CASSESAGNILAKNIQYF.

This clonotype was found a few times. The chain carries TRBV5-1 and TRBJ2-2; TRBD2 agrees at 7 bases. V shed 4 bases, J shed 1 base, and the junction held 4 bases outside the gene matches. CDR3 length equals 15 residues. Germline CDR1 reads SGHRS; CDR2 reads YFSETQ. DNA of the CDR3: TGCGCCAGCAGCATACCTAGCGGGAACACCGGGGAGCTGTTTTTT. As protein: CASSIPSGNTGELFF.

This clonotype appeared many times. V and J are TRBV9 and TRBJ1-6; no clear D. The CDR3 covers 14 residues. Trimming cost V 0 bases and J 7 bases, with 8 bases left between them. Germline CDR1 is SGDLS and CDR2 is YYNGEE. The CDR3 sequence is CASSVVSGNSPLHF. DNA of the CDR3: TGTGCCAGCAGCGTAGTCAGCGGGAATTCACCCCTCCACTTT.

Regarding this clonotype: This is likely an artifact of a read error, given a far larger clone one base away. V and J are TRBV28 and TRBJ2-1, with TRBD1 matching 7 bases. Germline values: CDR1 MDHEN, CDR2 SYDVKM. CDR3 length equals 12 residues. The trim removed 6 bases at V and 10 bases at J, leaving 6 bases unmatched. This CDR3 reads CASRDRTYEQFF. For the CDR3, the DNA is TGTGCCAGCAGGGACAGGACCTACGAGCAGTTCTTC.

A few counts support this clonotype. J is TRBJ2-1 and V is TRBV12-5, with TRBD2 identical over 10 bases. Germline CDR1 LGHNT, CDR2 FRNRAP. V was clipped by 2 bases and J by 2 bases; unmatched bases: 9. CDR3 length: 18 amino acids. CDR3 sequence reads: CASGLMMVLAGAYNEQFF. The CDR3 nucleotides are TGTGCTAGTGGTTTGATGATGGTGCTAGCGGGAGCCTACAATGAGCAGTTCTTC.

This clonotype showed up many times. This chain joins TRBV5-6 and TRBJ1-5; D not resolved. V lost 1 base and J 0 bases, leaving 8 bases between the germline ends. Germline assignment: CDR1 SGHDT and CDR2 YYEEEE. The CDR3 is 15 amino acids. The CDR3 loop reads CASSLLGISNQPQHF. As DNA, the CDR3 is TGTGCCAGCAGCTTGCTAGGGATTAGCAATCAGCCCCAGCATTTT.

On this clonotype itself: A read error is likely here: a far larger clone is one base away. V and J are TRBV7-6 and TRBJ1-1, with TRBD1 identical over 7 bases. Germline trimming cut 5 bases from V and 0 bases from J; bases unmatched to any gene: 3. Germline V lookup: CDR1 SGHVS, CDR2 FNYEAQ. CDR3 length equals 14 residues. The CDR3 sequence is CASSPGQLNTEAFF. The CDR3 DNA reads as TGTGCCAGCAGCCCGGGACAGCTGAACACTGAAGCTTTCTTT.

This clonotype appeared many times. The chain couples TRBV7-2 to TRBJ2-7, with D tentatively TRBD1 (6 bases). Trimming pared 4 bases from V and 0 bases from J, leaving 13 bases between. CDR3 length equals 15 residues. Germline CDR1 SGHTA, CDR2 FQGNSA. The CDR3 nucleotides read TGTGCCAGCAGCTGGGGGCCGGGGTACTCCTACGAGCAGTACTTC. It codes for CASSWGPGYSYEQYF.

The chain employs TRBV7-2 and TRBJ2-1, with D maybe TRBD2 (6 bases). Per germline, CDR1 SGHTA and CDR2 FQGNSA. This CDR3 is 19 amino acids long. The V and J ends lost 5 bases and 0 bases respectively, with 23 bases between them. The CDR3 protein is CASSQIMSRTTPSYNEQFF. CDR3 in DNA: TGTGCCAGCAGCCAAATAATGAGTAGGACTACCCCCTCCTACAATGAGCAGTTCTTC.

This clonotype was seen many times. This chain connects TRBV20-1 to TRBJ2-3; 10 bases agree with TRBD2. Germline CDR1 DFQATT, CDR2 SNEGSKA (reference sequence). Trimming at V came to 2 bases and at J to 3 bases, leaving 2 bases not matched to a gene. This CDR3 is built from 14 residues. CDR3 in DNA: TGCAGTGCTAGACTAGCGGGAGTAACAGATACGCAGTATTTT. This codes for CSARLAGVTDTQYF.

There are many counts of this clonotype. The J gene is TRBJ2-7, the V gene TRBV2; 8 bases align to TRBD1. The CDR3 contains 14 residues. The junction had 9 bases not matched to a gene; V was cut back by 4 bases and J by 7 bases. Germline loops: CDR1 SNHLY, CDR2 FYNNEI. The CDR3 reads CASSARTGSREQYF. The DNA for the CDR3 is TGTGCCAGCAGTGCTAGGACAGGGTCGCGGGAGCAGTACTTC.

V and J are TRBV4-2 and TRBJ2-7, with D possibly TRBD1 on 6 matching bases. V lost 1 base, J lost 1 base, and 11 bases lay in between. From germline, CDR1 is LGHNA and CDR2 YNFKEQ. This CDR3 contains 15 residues. DNA of the CDR3: TGTGCCAGCAGCCAAGGACAGGTTCAATCCTACGAGCAGTACTTC. Amino acids: CASSQGQVQSYEQYF.

J is TRBJ2-7 and V is TRBV9; 10 positions match TRBD1. The junction had 2 bases not matched to a gene; V was cut back by 0 bases and J by 2 bases. The length of the CDR3 is 15 residues. Germline lookup yields CDR1 SGDLS and CDR2 YYNGEE. The CDR3 loop is CASSVGDRGTYEQYF. The CDR3 DNA reads as TGTGCCAGCAGCGTAGGGGACAGGGGAACCTACGAGCAGTACTTC.

This clonotype was picked up many times. The rearrangement uses TRBV19 and TRBJ2-5, with TRBD2 identical over 10 bases. Germline V gives CDR1 LNHDA, CDR2 SQIVND (reference sequence). The CDR3 has 14 residues. J was trimmed by 5 bases and V by 5 bases; bases with no gene match: 5. CDR3 sequence (DNA): TGTGCCAGTAGTCGAAGCGGGAGGGGGGAGACCCAGTACTTC. Protein sequence: CASSRSGRGETQYF.

This clonotype was counted ten times or more. V and J are TRBV10-3 and TRBJ2-3; D ambiguous. This CDR3 spans 12 amino acids. V was clipped by 10 bases and J by 0 bases, with 8 bases between them. Germline CDR1 ENHRY, CDR2 SYGVKD. The CDR3 protein is CATRLSTDTQYF. The CDR3 DNA reads as TGTGCCACCAGGCTGAGCACAGATACGCAGTATTTT.

This clonotype was seen ten or more times. The rearrangement joins TRBV20-1 to TRBJ2-1, with 8 bases matching TRBD2. The CDR3 length is 16 residues. From germline, CDR1 is DFQATT and CDR2 SNEGSKA (reference sequence). Unmatched junction bases numbered 13, after V lost 6 bases and J lost 3 bases. The CDR3 sequence is CSARLLTSGIYNEQFF. In DNA form, the CDR3 reads TGCAGTGCCAGACTCCTTACTAGCGGAATCTACAATGAGCAGTTCTTC.

This clonotype came up many times. V usage is TRBV11-2 and J usage is TRBJ1-1, with D possibly matching TRBD1 (5 bases). Germline V gene data show CDR1 as SGHAT and CDR2 as FQNNGV. The CDR3 extends over 13 amino acids. Trimming removed 4 bases at V and 3 bases at J, with 9 bases between. The CDR3 protein is CASSSQGDTEAFF. CDR3 DNA: TGTGCCAGCAGCTCCCAAGGGGACACTGAAGCTTTCTTT.

The sample holds many counts of this clonotype. The chain has TRBV5-1 and TRBJ2-1; the match to TRBD2 covers 11 bases. Germline CDR1 is SGHRS and CDR2 is YFSETQ. J lost 5 bases, V lost 4 bases, and 5 bases had no gene match. CDR3 length: 15 amino acids. The CDR3 is CASSTSGSFDNEQFF. CDR3 nucleotide sequence: TGCGCCAGCAGCACTAGCGGGAGTTTCGACAATGAGCAGTTCTTC.

This clonotype was found many times. This chain joins TRBV15 and TRBJ1-1; possibly TRBD1 for D (5 bases). The V gene's germline CDR1 is LNHNV and CDR2 YYDKDF (reference sequence). Trimming shortened V by 0 bases and J by 4 bases, and 15 bases separated the two germline ends. This CDR3 is built from 16 residues. The CDR3 sequence: CATSRDQPGPFTEAFF. CDR3 DNA sequence: TGTGCCACCAGCAGAGATCAGCCAGGGCCCTTCACTGAAGCTTTCTTT. Full variable domain (outside the CDR3, taken from reference TRBV15 and TRBJ1-1): DAMVIQNPRYQVTQFGKPVTLSCSQTLNHNVMYWYQQKSSQAPKLLFHYYDKDFNNEADTPDNFQSRRPNTSFCFLDIRSPGLGDTAMYLCATSRDQPGPFTEAFFGQGTRLTVV.

This clonotype showed up many times. V usage is TRBV7-2 and J usage is TRBJ1-5; tentative D call: TRBD1 (6 bases). Trimming left V 2 bases short and J 5 bases short, with 19 bases between. There are 17 residues in the CDR3. Germline V gives CDR1 SGHTA, CDR2 FQGNSA. The CDR3 reads CASSLIRGGQLDQPQHF. DNA for the CDR3: TGTGCCAGCAGCTTAATTCGAGGGGGACAACTGGATCAGCCCCAGCATTTT.